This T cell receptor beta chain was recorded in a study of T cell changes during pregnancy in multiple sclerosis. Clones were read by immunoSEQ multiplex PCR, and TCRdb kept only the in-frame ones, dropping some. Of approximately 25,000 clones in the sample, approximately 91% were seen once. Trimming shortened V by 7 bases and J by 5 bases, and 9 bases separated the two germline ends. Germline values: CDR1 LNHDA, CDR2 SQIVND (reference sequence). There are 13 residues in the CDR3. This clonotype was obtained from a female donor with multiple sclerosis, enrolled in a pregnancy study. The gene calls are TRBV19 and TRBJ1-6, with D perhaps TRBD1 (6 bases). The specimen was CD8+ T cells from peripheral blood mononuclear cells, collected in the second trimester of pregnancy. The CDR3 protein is CASKNRDNSPLHF. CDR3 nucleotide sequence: TGTGCCAGTAAGAACAGGGATAATTCACCCCTCCACTTT.